The rows below give T cell receptor beta chains drawn from one sample of a study of blood T cell repertoires in COVID-19. Clones were read by immunoSEQ multiplex PCR, and TCRdb kept only the in-frame ones, dropping some. Of some 100,000 clones listed, about 90% are singletons. The sample taken for sequencing was peripheral blood. All receptors come from a man aged 45-65 years with acute or convalescent COVID-19. CDR3s include the opening cysteine and the closing phenylalanine or tryptophan. A D gene is named only where the DNA matches it firmly. Rows give clone size only sometimes, using once, few, many, or a class for an expanded clone.

j_gene	abundance	v_gene	d_gene	CDR3aa	CDR3nt
TRBJ2-1	.	TRBV30	.	CAWSVSAEGEQFF	TGTGCCTGGAGTGTTTCGGCGGAAGGCGAGCAGTTCTTC
TRBJ2-7	.	TRBV2	.	CASSTGFAYF	TGTGCCAGCAGTACAGGATTTGCCTACTTC
TRBJ1-1	.	TRBV28	.	CASSSSGIFGTEAFF	TGTGCCAGCAGTTCTTCCGGGATCTTTGGGACTGAAGCTTTCTTT
TRBJ2-1	.	TRBV6-5	TRBD2	CASSWGLAGVNEQFF	TGTGCCAGCAGTTGGGGACTAGCGGGGGTCAATGAGCAGTTCTTC
TRBJ2-3	.	TRBV13	.	CASSLGGLLGTQYF	TGTGCCAGCAGCTTAGGGGGACTCCTGGGTACGCAGTATTTT
TRBJ2-1	.	TRBV6-5	TRBD1	CASSGQGRYNEQFF	TGTGCCAGCAGCGGACAGGGGCGGTACAATGAGCAGTTCTTC
TRBJ2-3	.	TRBV2	TRBD1	CASSGSGQGTDTQYF	TGTGCCAGCAGTGGATCGGGACAGGGCACAGATACGCAGTATTTT
TRBJ1-6	.	TRBV5-8	.	CATSISAEPNSPLHF	TGTGCCACCTCCATTTCGGCGGAGCCCAATTCACCCCTCCACTTT
TRBJ2-2	.	TRBV2	TRBD1	CASSRQGNTGELFF	TGTGCCAGCAGTAGACAGGGAAACACCGGGGAGCTGTTTTTT
TRBJ1-6	once	TRBV21-1	.	CASSKADSTSPLHF	TGTGCCAGCAGCAAAGCCGACAGTACATCACCCCTCCACTTT
TRBJ2-3	.	TRBV24-1	TRBD2	CATSDATSGGVRDTQYF	TGTGCCACCAGTGATGCGACTAGCGGGGGTGTCCGCGATACGCAGTATTTT
TRBJ2-7	.	TRBV10-1	.	CASSDFSDPRRGYEQYF	TGCGCCAGCAGTGATTTTAGTGATCCCCGCAGGGGTTACGAGCAGTACTTC
TRBJ1-5	.	TRBV6-5	.	CASSRAGGSNQPQHF	TGTGCCAGCAGTCGAGCCGGGGGTAGCAATCAGCCCCAGCATTTT
TRBJ1-3	.	TRBV2	.	CASSAYFSGNTIYF	TGTGCCAGCAGTGCGTATTTCTCTGGAAACACCATATATTTT
TRBJ1-2	.	TRBV27	.	CASSLGSGTLRNGYTF	TGTGCCAGCAGTTTAGGTAGCGGGACACTCCGAAATGGCTACACCTTC
TRBJ1-2	.	TRBV4-2	TRBD1	CASSQGDREGDYGYTF	TGTGCCAGCAGCCAAGGGGACAGGGAAGGGGACTATGGCTACACCTTC
TRBJ2-7	.	TRBV28	TRBD2	CASSYEQSGLVRHEQYF	TGTGCCAGCAGTTACGAACAATCTGGACTAGTGAGGCACGAGCAGTACTTC
TRBJ1-1	once	TRBV2	TRBD1	CASTRQGRNTEAFF	TGTGCCAGCACTAGACAGGGGCGGAACACTGAAGCTTTCTTT
TRBJ1-6	.	TRBV19	.	CASSMTAYNSPLHF	TGTGCCAGTAGTATGACAGCCTATAATTCACCCCTCCACTTT
TRBJ1-2	.	TRBV7-9	TRBD1	CASSPGQGGYGYTF	TGTGCCAGCAGCCCGGGACAGGGAGGCTATGGCTACACCTTC
TRBJ1-1	.	TRBV19	TRBD1	CASSIGGTGGLWTEAFF	TGTGCCAGTAGTATAGGGGGGACAGGGGGTCTCTGGACTGAAGCTTTCTTT
TRBJ2-5	.	TRBV23-1	TRBD2	CASSHLRDRQVSGGAIETQYF	TGCGCCAGCAGTCACCTCCGGGATCGTCAAGTTAGCGGGGGCGCAATAGAGACCCAGTACTTC
TRBJ1-2	once	TRBV19	TRBD1	CASSPGQGGYGYTF	TGTGCCAGTAGTCCGGGACAGGGCGGCTATGGCTACACCTTC
TRBJ1-2	.	TRBV19	TRBD1	CASRRQGSNGYTF	TGTGCCAGTAGACGACAGGGATCAAACGGCTACACCTTC
TRBJ1-4	.	TRBV7-3	TRBD1	CASSQGGDEKLFF	TGTGCCAGCAGCCAGGGGGGAGATGAAAAACTGTTTTTT
TRBJ2-2	.	TRBV7-2	TRBD1	CASSEDRARAGELFF	TGTGCCAGCAGCGAAGACAGGGCTCGCGCCGGGGAGCTGTTTTTT
TRBJ1-6	once	TRBV30	.	CAWSGTAKINSPLHF	TGTGCCTGGAGTGGGACTGCGAAGATCAATTCACCCCTCCACTTT
TRBJ1-1	.	TRBV5-1	.	CASSVSTKTSEAFF	TGCGCCAGCAGCGTCTCAACTAAGACCTCTGAAGCTTTCTTT
TRBJ1-2	.	TRBV4-2	TRBD1	CASSLQSGTGPGTNYGYTF	TGTGCCAGCAGCCTACAAAGCGGGACAGGGCCAGGGACTAACTATGGCTACACCTTC
TRBJ1-5	.	TRBV28	TRBD1	CASSSGQGRDQPQHF	TGTGCCAGCAGTTCGGGACAGGGAAGAGACCAGCCCCAGCATTTT
TRBJ1-1	.	TRBV11-1	TRBD1	CASSPDRARGVGAFF	TGTGCCAGCAGCCCAGACAGGGCCCGGGGCGTAGGAGCTTTCTTT
TRBJ2-3	.	TRBV5-6	.	CASSLASVTDTQYF	TGTGCCAGCAGCTTGGCCTCAGTGACAGATACGCAGTATTTT
TRBJ1-5	.	TRBV7-2	.	CASSPLTGSNQPQHF	TGTGCCAGCAGCCCTCTGACGGGAAGCAATCAGCCCCAGCATTTT
TRBJ1-4	few	TRBV2	TRBD1	CASSTGGMDEKLFF	TGTGCCAGCAGCACAGGGGGCATGGATGAAAAACTGTTTTTT
TRBJ2-5	.	TRBV2	TRBD1	CASSERTGPGETQYF	TGTGCCAGCAGTGAAAGGACAGGGCCCGGAGAGACCCAGTACTTC
TRBJ1-6	.	TRBV5-1	.	CASNPDGASNSPLHF	TGCGCCAGCAACCCAGACGGAGCAAGTAATTCACCCCTCCACTTT
TRBJ1-2	.	TRBV3-1/TRBV3-2	.	CASSQAREGLRALNYGYTF	TGTGCCAGCAGCCAGGCCCGGGAGGGCCTTAGAGCACTGAACTATGGCTACACCTTC
TRBJ1-1	.	TRBV5-8	.	CASSQLNLPAFF	TGTGCCAGCAGCCAACTCAACCTACCCGCTTTCTTT
TRBJ2-3	.	TRBV28	.	CASVSWGGSTDTQYF	TGTGCCAGCGTCTCCTGGGGGGGCAGCACAGATACGCAGTATTTT
TRBJ2-7	once	TRBV19	.	CASSPPGSSSYEQYF	TGTGCCAGTAGCCCACCCGGGAGTAGCTCCTACGAGCAGTACTTC
TRBJ1-1	.	TRBV5-1	.	CASSLANFAEAFF	TGCGCCAGCAGCTTGGCCAACTTCGCTGAAGCTTTCTTT
TRBJ2-7	.	TRBV6-2/TRBV6-3	.	CASSYGSTYEQYF	TGTGCCAGCAGTTACGGCAGTACCTACGAGCAGTACTTC
TRBJ2-7	.	TRBV19	.	CASSLIHQRVDEQYF	TGTGCCAGTAGCCTTATTCACCAGCGGGTAGACGAGCAGTACTTC
TRBJ1-1	.	TRBV7-2	TRBD1	CASSPTGAPNTEAFF	TGTGCCAGCAGCCCCACAGGGGCCCCCAACACTGAAGCTTTCTTT
TRBJ1-6	.	TRBV9	TRBD1	CASSSGTGANSPLHF	TGTGCCAGCAGCTCGGGGACAGGGGCTAATTCACCCCTCCACTTT
TRBJ1-2	.	TRBV25-1	TRBD1	CASSDTGGRYGYTF	TGTGCCAGCAGTGATACAGGGGGAAGGTATGGCTACACCTTC
TRBJ2-7	.	TRBV27	TRBD1	CASSRDRRYEQYF	TGTGCCAGCAGCCGGGACAGACGCTACGAGCAGTACTTC
TRBJ2-7	.	TRBV6-1	.	CASSEAHTGAYEQYF	TGTGCCAGCAGTGAAGCTCATACCGGGGCCTACGAGCAGTACTTC
TRBJ1-2	.	TRBV4-1	TRBD1	CASSQDERQGNYGYTF	TGCGCCAGCAGCCAAGATGAGAGACAGGGAAACTATGGCTACACCTTC
TRBJ1-1	.	TRBV29-1	.	CSVEEGRGAFF	TGCAGCGTTGAGGAAGGAAGGGGGGCTTTCTTT
TRBJ1-4	.	TRBV7-6	TRBD1	CASSLVGQGKLFF	TGTGCCAGCAGCTTAGTGGGACAGGGAAAACTGTTTTTT
TRBJ2-3	.	TRBV27	.	CASSLNRLADTQYF	TGTGCCAGCAGTTTGAACAGGCTGGCGGATACGCAGTATTTT
TRBJ2-3	.	TRBV6-2/TRBV6-3	TRBD1	CASSYSRDRGSAQYF	TGTGCCAGCAGTTACTCGAGGGACAGGGGTTCGGCGCAGTATTTT
TRBJ2-2	once	TRBV30	.	CAWSLARLNTGELFF	TGTGCCTGGAGTTTGGCCAGACTGAACACCGGGGAGCTGTTTTTT
TRBJ2-2	.	TRBV6-5	.	CASGLNTGELFF	TGTGCCAGCGGACTGAACACCGGGGAGCTGTTTTTT
TRBJ2-7	.	TRBV23-1	.	CASSQSPATYSYEQYF	TGCGCCAGCAGTCAATCGCCCGCTACTTACTCCTACGAGCAGTACTTC
TRBJ2-7	.	TRBV7-8	.	CASAPVGGRQYF	TGTGCCAGCGCCCCCGTGGGGGGAAGGCAGTACTTC
TRBJ2-3	.	TRBV5-1	TRBD2	CASSWPKLADVSTDTQYF	TGCGCCAGCAGCTGGCCCAAACTAGCGGACGTTAGCACAGATACGCAGTATTTT
TRBJ1-2	.	TRBV5-1	.	CASSLGGQAYGYTF	TGCGCCAGCAGCTTGGGCGGGCAGGCCTATGGCTACACCTTC